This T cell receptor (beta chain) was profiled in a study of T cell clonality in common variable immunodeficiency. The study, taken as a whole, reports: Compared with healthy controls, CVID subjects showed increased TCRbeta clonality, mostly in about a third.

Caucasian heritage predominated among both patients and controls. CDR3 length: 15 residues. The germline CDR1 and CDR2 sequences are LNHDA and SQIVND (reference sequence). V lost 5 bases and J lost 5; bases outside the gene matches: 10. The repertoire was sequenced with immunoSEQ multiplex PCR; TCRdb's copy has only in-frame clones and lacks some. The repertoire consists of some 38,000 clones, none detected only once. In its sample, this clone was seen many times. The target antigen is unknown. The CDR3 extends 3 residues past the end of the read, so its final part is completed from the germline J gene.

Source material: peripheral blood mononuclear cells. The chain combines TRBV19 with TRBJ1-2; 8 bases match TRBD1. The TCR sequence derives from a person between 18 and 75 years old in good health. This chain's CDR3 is CASSAESRGPYGYTF. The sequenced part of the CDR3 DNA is TGTGCCAGTAGTGCGGAATCCAGGGGGCCATATGGC.